Listed here are 13 T cell receptor beta chains from one sample, sequenced in a study of blood T cell repertoires in COVID-19. Repertoires were generated with immunoSEQ multiplex PCR, while TCRdb's copy carries only in-frame clones and drops some. The top ten hold 12% of the sample, which has 250,000 to 300,000 clones, roughly nine tenths seen once. Sample: peripheral blood. The receptors were sampled from a woman under 40 with COVID-19, enrolled during active disease.

The chain has TRBV10-3 and TRBJ2-7; 10 bases match TRBD2. This CDR3 spans 15 amino acids. V shed 6 bases, J shed 4 bases, and the junction held 9 bases outside the gene matches. Germline V gene data show CDR1 as ENHRY and CDR2 as SYGVKD. The CDR3 DNA reads as TGTGCCATCAGCGCCCACTTTAGCGGGGGGTACGAGCAGTACTTC. This sequence encodes CAISAHFSGGYEQYF.

This chain joins TRBV5-1 and TRBJ2-3, with 7 bases identical to TRBD2. CDR1 and CDR2 from the germline V gene are SGHRS and YFSETQ. V was clipped by 1 base and J by 2 bases; unmatched bases: 4. This CDR3 contains 15 residues. The DNA for the CDR3 is TGCGCCAGCAGCTTGTGGGGGACTAACACAGATACGCAGTATTTT. Amino acid sequence: CASSLWGTNTDTQYF.

This rearrangement joins TRBV11-2 to TRBJ2-1; tentatively, D is TRBD2 (6 bases). V dropped 1 base and J dropped 12 bases, with 19 bases sitting between them. The CDR3 runs 15 residues. In germline, CDR1 is SGHAT, CDR2 FQNNGV. The CDR3 here is CASSLVGGPTQGQFF. The CDR3 region has the DNA TGTGCCAGCAGCTTAGTCGGGGGACCCACTCAGGGGCAGTTCTTC.

V usage is TRBV19 and J usage is TRBJ2-7; D gene ambiguous. Looked up from germline, CDR1 is LNHDA and CDR2 is SQIVND (reference sequence). Trimming stripped 3 bases from V and 3 bases from J, with 21 bases between. The CDR3 consists of 17 residues. The CDR3 here is CASSMALPNSPRYEQYF. Written as DNA, the CDR3 is TGTGCCAGTAGTATGGCCCTCCCCAATAGCCCCCGCTACGAGCAGTACTTC.

V and J are TRBV28 and TRBJ2-1; D is unclear. This CDR3 is built from 12 residues. Germline assignment: CDR1 MDHEN and CDR2 SYDVKM. Trimming stripped 6 bases from V and 10 bases from J, with 13 bases between. CDR3 residues: CASSPVLREQFF. The CDR3 DNA is TGTGCCAGCAGCCCCGTGTTGAGGGAGCAGTTCTTC. Full variable domain (rest looked up from reference TRBV28 and TRBJ2-1): DVKVTQSSRYLVKRTGEKVFLECVQDMDHENMFWYRQDPGLGLRLIYFSYDVKMKEKGDIPEGYSVSREKKERFSLILESASTNQTSMYLCASSPVLREQFFGPGTRLTVL.

V and J are TRBV7-9 and TRBJ1-1; D gene ambiguous. This CDR3 spans 13 amino acids. The germline V gene has CDR1 SEHNR and CDR2 FQNEAQ (reference sequence). Trimming pared 5 bases from V and 8 bases from J, leaving 15 bases between. The CDR3 loop is CASSPVAGQEAFF. CDR3 in DNA: TGTGCCAGCAGCCCCGTGGCGGGCCAGGAAGCTTTCTTT.

The chain carries TRBV5-1 and TRBJ1-5; D might be TRBD1 (5 bases). The CDR3 is made up of 13 amino acids. Germline CDR1 is SGHRS and CDR2 is YFSETQ. The V end was cut by 4 bases, the J end by 0 bases, with 5 bases between. This CDR3 is CASSRGSNQPQHF. The CDR3 DNA reads TGCGCCAGCAGCAGGGGTAGCAATCAGCCCCAGCATTTT.

This chain links TRBV5-1 with TRBJ2-5, with 7 positions matching TRBD1. The CDR3 has 13 residues. The V gene's germline CDR1 is SGHRS and CDR2 YFSETQ. V was clipped by 6 bases and J by 7 bases; unmatched bases: 9. CDR3 DNA: TGCGCCAGCACGGCAGGGGGAGTCCGGACCCAGTACTTC. Amino acid sequence: CASTAGGVRTQYF.

The chain combines TRBV5-1 with TRBJ1-2; no clear D. From germline, CDR1 is SGHRS and CDR2 YFSETQ. V lost 1 base and J 4 bases, leaving 11 bases between the germline ends. This CDR3 comprises 14 residues. CDR3 residues: CASSLKTGTYGYTF. The CDR3 DNA reads TGCGCCAGCAGCTTGAAAACGGGAACCTATGGCTACACCTTC. Full variable domain (missing parts from reference TRBV5-1 and TRBJ1-2): KAGVTQTPRYLIKTRGQQVTLSCSPISGHRSVSWYQQTPGQGLQFLFEYFSETQRNKGNFPGRFSGRQFSNSRSEMNVSTLELGDSALYLCASSLKTGTYGYTFGSGTRLTVV.

This clone appeared a few times. The same CDR3 arises from other DNA sequences in this sample as well. The chain recombines TRBV6-6 with TRBJ1-3; no firm D call. CDR1 and CDR2 (germline): MNHNY, SVGAGI (reference sequence). V was cut by 8 bases and J by 4 bases, with 6 bases left in between. The CDR3 consists of 11 residues. The CDR3 DNA reads TGTGCCAGCTCCCTAGGAAACACCATATATTTT. Its translation is CASSLGNTIYF.

The chain recombines TRBV28 with TRBJ1-4; the match to TRBD1 covers 7 bases. The CDR3 extends over 15 amino acids. The V segment lost 6 bases and the J segment 4 bases; nucleotides outside the gene matches: 8. From germline, CDR1 is MDHEN and CDR2 SYDVKM. The CDR3 sequence is CASSPADRHNEKLFF. The CDR3 DNA reads TGTGCCAGCAGCCCCGCGGACAGGCATAATGAAAAACTGTTTTTT.

The V and J genes are TRBV28 and TRBJ2-7; no clear D. CDR1 is MDHEN, CDR2 SYDVKM, per germline. CDR3 length: 15 amino acids. Trimming shortened V by 2 bases and J by 0 bases, and 11 bases separated the two germline ends. In nucleotides, the CDR3 is TGTGCCAGCAGTTTAAATCCAGGCTTCTCCTACGAGCAGTACTTC. Translating gives CASSLNPGFSYEQYF.

This rearrangement joins TRBV6-6 to TRBJ1-2; D is unresolved. V was cut by 3 bases and J by 6 bases, with 11 bases left in between. This CDR3 has 13 amino acids. Germline CDR1 reads MNHNY; CDR2 reads SVGAGI (reference sequence). The CDR3, as DNA: TGTGCCAGCAGTTATGAGGTGGCGGATGGCTACACCTTC. Translating it yields CASSYEVADGYTF.